This record concerns one TCR beta chain sequence. The sample belongs to a study of T cell responses to AZD1222 COVID-19 vaccine. Assay: immunoSEQ multiplex PCR; the TCRdb copy retains only in-frame clones and omits some. The sample consists of about 94,000 clones, 70% to 90% of them appearing once. This CDR3 contains 17 residues. The receptor comes from an adult in good health. The rearrangement links TRBV21-1 to TRBJ2-4; the tabulated D call, TRBD1, remains unverified against the DNA. TRBV21-1 is annotated as a pseudogene. The sequencing here drew on peripheral blood, taken on day 0 of AZD1222 vaccination. CDR3 loop: CASSIRTGGLSKNIQYF. The CDR3 nucleotides are TGTGCCAGCAGCATACGGACAGGGGGGTTATCCAAAAACATTCAGTACTTC.